This record looks at one TCR beta chain sequence and its context. The antigen is not known. The sample comes from a study of T cells in localized non-small cell lung cancer. Study conclusions and caveats: T cell clonality was highest in uninvolved adjacent lung, above tumor.

Between the trimmed V and J ends, which lost 3 bases and 0 bases, there was a span of 9 bases. This CDR3 contains 15 residues. CDR1 and CDR2 (germline): LNHDA, SQIVND (reference sequence). Assay used: immunoSEQ multiplex PCR; TCRdb lists only in-frame clones, some missing. The sample yields tens of thousands of clones, around 85% seen once. The rearrangement links TRBV19 to TRBJ2-1, with D hard to call. The sequence was collected from a female donor over 55 with stage I lung adenocarcinoma. Sequenced material: peripheral blood, taken before any cancer treatment. The CDR3 DNA follows: TGTGCCAGTAGTATCCAGGTGAACTCCTACAATGAGCAGTTCTTC. Protein product: CASSIQVNSYNEQFF.